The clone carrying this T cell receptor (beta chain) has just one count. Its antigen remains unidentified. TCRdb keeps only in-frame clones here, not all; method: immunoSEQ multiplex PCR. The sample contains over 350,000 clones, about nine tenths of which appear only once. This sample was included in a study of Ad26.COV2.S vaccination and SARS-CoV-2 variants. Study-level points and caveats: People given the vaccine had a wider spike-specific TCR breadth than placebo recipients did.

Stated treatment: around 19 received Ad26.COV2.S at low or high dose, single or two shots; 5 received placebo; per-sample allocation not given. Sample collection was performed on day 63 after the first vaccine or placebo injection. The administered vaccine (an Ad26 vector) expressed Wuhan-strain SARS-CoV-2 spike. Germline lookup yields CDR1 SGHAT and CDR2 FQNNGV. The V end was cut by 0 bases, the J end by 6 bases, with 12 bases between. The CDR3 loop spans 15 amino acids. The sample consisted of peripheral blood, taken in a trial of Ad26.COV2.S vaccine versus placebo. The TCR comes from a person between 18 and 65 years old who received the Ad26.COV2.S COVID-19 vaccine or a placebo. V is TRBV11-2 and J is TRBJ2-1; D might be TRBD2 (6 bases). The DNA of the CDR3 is TGTGCCAGCAGCTTAGAATGGAGGGGTGGCAATGAGCAGTTCTTC. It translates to CASSLEWRGGNEQFF.